These 8 T cell receptor beta chains were all obtained from the same sample, sequenced in a study of blood T cell repertoires in COVID-19. Sequencing used immunoSEQ multiplex PCR; TCRdb keeps in-frame clones, though not all of them. Of 11,000 to 15,000 clones detected, 75% to 90% appear once; the ten largest clones hold 13% to 15%. Sequences were obtained from peripheral blood. These TCRs come from a man aged 45-65 years with active COVID-19.

V is TRBV27 and J is TRBJ2-4, with D unresolved. V lost 4 bases and J 8 bases, leaving 15 bases between the germline ends. Looked up from germline, CDR1 is MNHEY and CDR2 is SMNVEV (reference sequence). This CDR3 spans 14 amino acids. The CDR3 nucleotides are TGTGCCAGCAGTTATAGAAGTCGGTATGACATTCAGTACTTC. Translated: CASSYRSRYDIQYF.

This rearrangement joins TRBV28 to TRBJ1-6, with D possibly matching TRBD1 (6 bases). The CDR3 contains 12 residues. Germline V gene lookup returns CDR1 MDHEN and CDR2 SYDVKM. The V end was cut by 7 bases, the J end by 10 bases, with 11 bases between. CDR3 sequence (DNA): TGTGCCAGCACCACTAGGGGGTCACCCCTCCACTTT. It yields the protein CASTTRGSPLHF.

This clone has just one count. The chain employs TRBV5-6 and TRBJ1-5, with 8 bases that match TRBD1. Germline CDR1 SGHDT, CDR2 YYEEEE. This CDR3 has 15 amino acids. J was trimmed by 5 bases and V by 3 bases; bases with no gene match: 7. The CDR3 bases are TGTGCCAGCAGCTCCATGGACAGGGTGTATCAGCCCCAGCATTTT. Translating it yields CASSSMDRVYQPQHF.

The genes are TRBV21-1 and TRBJ2-1; TRBD2 is the table's D call, not checked against the DNA. TRBV21-1 is a recognized pseudogene. The CDR3 runs to 16 residues. The CDR3 nucleotides are TGTGCCAGCAGCTTCATACTACCCAGCTCCTACAATGAGCAGTTCTTC. Encoded protein: CASSFILPSSYNEQFF.

This chain connects TRBV7-2 to TRBJ2-1; maybe TRBD2 (6 bases). Germline CDR1 reads SGHTA; CDR2 reads FQGNSA. The CDR3 length is 12 residues. Trimming removed 3 bases at V and 12 bases at J, with 12 bases between. The CDR3: CASSFTSTGQFF. The CDR3 nucleotides are TGTGCCAGCAGCTTTACTAGCACCGGGCAGTTCTTC.

The V gene is TRBV4-1, the J gene TRBJ1-2; D is perhaps TRBD1 (5 bases). With 0 bases removed from V and 7 bases from J, the gap between germline ends came to 12 bases. This CDR3 has 14 residues. Germline CDR1 MGHRA, CDR2 YSYEKL. The CDR3: CASSQETGTRGYTF. In DNA, the CDR3 is TGCGCCAGCAGCCAAGAAACCGGGACTCGTGGCTACACCTTC.

J is TRBJ1-1 and V is TRBV7-3, with D unresolved. Germline V gives CDR1 SGHTA, CDR2 FQGTGA. Trimming left V 5 bases short and J 1 base short, with 11 bases between. CDR3 length: 14 residues. CDR3 region: CASSLRSGNTEAFF. The CDR3 bases are TGTGCCAGCAGCCTCCGCTCCGGGAACACTGAAGCTTTCTTT. Variable domain in full (rest from reference TRBV7-3 and TRBJ1-1): GAGVSQTPSNKVTEKGKYVELRCDPISGHTALYWYRQSLGQGPEFLIYFQGTGAADDSGLPNDRFFAVRPEGSVSTLKIQRTERGDSAVYLCASSLRSGNTEAFFGQGTRLTVV.

This chain links TRBV23-1 with TRBJ1-1, with a weak D call TRBD1 (5 bases). TRBV23-1 is noted as an ORF with a role that remains uncertain. V was pared by 3 bases and J by 6 bases, with 17 bases between. This CDR3 comprises 15 residues. CDR3 protein: CASSQGEGPDSEAFF. The CDR3 nucleotides are TGCGCCAGCAGTCAGGGGGAGGGACCTGACTCTGAAGCTTTCTTT.